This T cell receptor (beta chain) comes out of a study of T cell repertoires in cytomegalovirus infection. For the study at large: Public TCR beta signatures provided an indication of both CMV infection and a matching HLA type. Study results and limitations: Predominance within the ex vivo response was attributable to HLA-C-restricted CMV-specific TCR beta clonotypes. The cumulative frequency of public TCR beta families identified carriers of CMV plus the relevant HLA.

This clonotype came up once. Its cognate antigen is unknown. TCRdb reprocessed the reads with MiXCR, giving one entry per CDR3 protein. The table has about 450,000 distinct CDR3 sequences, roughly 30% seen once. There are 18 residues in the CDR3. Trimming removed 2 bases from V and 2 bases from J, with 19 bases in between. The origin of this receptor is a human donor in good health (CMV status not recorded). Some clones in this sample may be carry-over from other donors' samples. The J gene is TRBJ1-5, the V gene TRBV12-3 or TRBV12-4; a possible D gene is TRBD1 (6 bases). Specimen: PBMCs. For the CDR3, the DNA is TGTGCCAGCAGTTTAAGGCAGGGGTCGCATTGCGGCAATCAGCCCCAGCATTTT. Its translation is CASSLRQGSHCGNQPQHF.